The text below deals with one T cell receptor beta chain. The data belong to a study of CD8 T cells in Susac syndrome. The study used treatment-naive patients who had stable or active relapsing-remitting disease as multiple sclerosis controls. Both CD4+ and CD8+ T cells were negatively isolated, and TEMRA cells underwent FACS enrichment. The RNA input was roughly 0.45 to 1 ug, and it was reverse transcribed with random hexamers. One entry per CDR3 protein results from TCRdb running MiXCR on the immunoSEQ multiplex PCR reads. The sample records some 120,000 distinct CDR3 sequences, approximately 90% being singletons. The material sequenced was CD8+ T cells from PBMCs. This TCR derives from a human donor with multiple sclerosis.

CDR3 DNA: TGTGCCACCAGTGATACAGGGAACCCGAACACCGGGGAGCTGTTTTTT. It specifies CATSDTGNPNTGELFF. The chain employs TRBV24-1 and TRBJ2-2, with D perhaps TRBD1 (6 bases). V lost 3 bases and J lost 0, with 10 bases in between. CDR1 KGHDR and CDR2 SFDVKD come from the germline V gene. There are 16 residues in the CDR3.